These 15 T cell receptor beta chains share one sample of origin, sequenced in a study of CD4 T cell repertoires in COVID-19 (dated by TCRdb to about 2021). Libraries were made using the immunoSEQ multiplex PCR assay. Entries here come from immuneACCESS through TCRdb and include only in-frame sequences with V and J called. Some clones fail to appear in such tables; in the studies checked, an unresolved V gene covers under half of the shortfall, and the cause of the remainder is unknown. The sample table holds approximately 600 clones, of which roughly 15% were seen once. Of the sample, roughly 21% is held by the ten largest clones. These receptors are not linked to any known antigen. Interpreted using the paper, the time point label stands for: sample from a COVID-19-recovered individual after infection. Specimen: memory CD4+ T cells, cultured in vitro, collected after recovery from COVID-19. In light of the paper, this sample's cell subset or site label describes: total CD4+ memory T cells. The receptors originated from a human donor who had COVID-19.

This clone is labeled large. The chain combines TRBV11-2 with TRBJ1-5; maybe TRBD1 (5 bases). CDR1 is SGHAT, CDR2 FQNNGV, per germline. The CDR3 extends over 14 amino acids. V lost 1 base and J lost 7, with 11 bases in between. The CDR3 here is CASSLGAGEQPQHF. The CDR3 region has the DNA TGTGCCAGCAGCTTAGGTGCGGGGGAACAGCCCCAGCATTTT.

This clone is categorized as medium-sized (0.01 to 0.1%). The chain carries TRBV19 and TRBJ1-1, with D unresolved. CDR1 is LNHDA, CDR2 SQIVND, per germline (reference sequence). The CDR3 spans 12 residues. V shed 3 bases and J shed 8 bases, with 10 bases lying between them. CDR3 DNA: TGTGCCAGTAGTATTCTAGGGATCGAAGCTTTCTTT. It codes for CASSILGIEAFF.

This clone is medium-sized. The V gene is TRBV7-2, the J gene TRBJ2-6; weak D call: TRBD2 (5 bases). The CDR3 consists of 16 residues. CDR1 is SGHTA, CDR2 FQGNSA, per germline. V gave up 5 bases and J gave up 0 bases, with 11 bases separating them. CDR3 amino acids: CASSVRGNSGANVLTF. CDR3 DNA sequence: TGTGCCAGCAGCGTACGGGGAAACTCTGGGGCCAACGTCCTGACTTTC.

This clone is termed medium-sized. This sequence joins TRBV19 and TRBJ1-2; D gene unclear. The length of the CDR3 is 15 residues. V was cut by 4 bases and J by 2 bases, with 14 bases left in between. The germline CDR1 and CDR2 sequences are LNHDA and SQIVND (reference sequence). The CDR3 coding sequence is TGTGCCAGTAGTACCGGTCAAAACCGCAACTATGGCTACACCTTC. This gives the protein CASSTGQNRNYGYTF.

The CDR3 bases are TGTGCCAGCACTACTTACGGTGGGGACAACACTGAAGCTTTCTTT. Its translation is CASTTYGGDNTEAFF. This sequence joins TRBV28 and TRBJ1-1; maybe TRBD1 (5 bases). The V gene's germline CDR1 is MDHEN and CDR2 SYDVKM. V lost 7 bases and J 2 bases, leaving 17 bases between the germline ends. This CDR3 contains 15 residues.

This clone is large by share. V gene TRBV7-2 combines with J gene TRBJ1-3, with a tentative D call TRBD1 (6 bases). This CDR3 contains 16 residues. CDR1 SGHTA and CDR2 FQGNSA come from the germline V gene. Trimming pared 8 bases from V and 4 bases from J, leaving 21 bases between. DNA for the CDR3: TGTGCCAGCTCTGACCCCGGGGGGACATCCGGAAACACCATATATTTT. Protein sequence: CASSDPGGTSGNTIYF.

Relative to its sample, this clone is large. CDR3 residues: CASTPWTSGGAGEQFF. The CDR3 DNA sequence: TGTGCCAGCACCCCCTGGACTAGCGGGGGGGCAGGTGAGCAGTTCTTC. The V gene is TRBV9, the J gene TRBJ2-1; 15 nucleotides match TRBD2. Germline V gene lookup returns CDR1 SGDLS and CDR2 YYNGEE. The CDR3 extends over 16 amino acids. V shed 6 bases and J 9 bases; nucleotides not matched to a gene: 10.

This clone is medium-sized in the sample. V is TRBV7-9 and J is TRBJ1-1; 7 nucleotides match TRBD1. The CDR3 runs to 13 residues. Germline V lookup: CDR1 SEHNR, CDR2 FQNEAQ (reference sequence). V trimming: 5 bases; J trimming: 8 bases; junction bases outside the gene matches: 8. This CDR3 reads CASSLFPDREAFF. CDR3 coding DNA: TGTGCCAGCAGCCTCTTTCCGGACAGGGAAGCTTTCTTT.

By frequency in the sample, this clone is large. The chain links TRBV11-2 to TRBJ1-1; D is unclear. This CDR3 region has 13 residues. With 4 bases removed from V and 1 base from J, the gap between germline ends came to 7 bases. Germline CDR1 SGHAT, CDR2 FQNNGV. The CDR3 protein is CASSSNTNTEAFF. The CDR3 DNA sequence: TGTGCCAGCAGCTCGAACACGAACACTGAAGCTTTCTTT. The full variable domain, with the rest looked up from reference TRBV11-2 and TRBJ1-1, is EAGVAQSPRYKIIEKRQSVAFWCNPISGHATLYWYQQILGQGPKLLIQFQNNGVVDDSQLPKDRFSAERLKGVDSTLKIQPAKLEDSAVYLCASSSNTNTEAFFGQGTRLTVV.

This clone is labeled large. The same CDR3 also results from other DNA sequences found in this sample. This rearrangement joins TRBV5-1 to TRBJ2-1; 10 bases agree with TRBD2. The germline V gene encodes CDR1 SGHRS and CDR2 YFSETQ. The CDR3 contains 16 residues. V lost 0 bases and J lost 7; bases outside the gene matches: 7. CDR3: CASSLAGAGGLNEQFF. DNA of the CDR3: TGCGCCAGCAGCTTGGCGGGAGCGGGGGGGTTGAATGAGCAGTTCTTC.

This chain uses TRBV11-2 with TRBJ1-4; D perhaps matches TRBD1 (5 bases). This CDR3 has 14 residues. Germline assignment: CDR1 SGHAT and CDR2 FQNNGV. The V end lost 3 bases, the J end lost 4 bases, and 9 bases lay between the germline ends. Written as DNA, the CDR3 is TGTGCCAGCAGCTTGGGACCTGGTAATGAAAAACTGTTTTTT. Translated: CASSLGPGNEKLFF.

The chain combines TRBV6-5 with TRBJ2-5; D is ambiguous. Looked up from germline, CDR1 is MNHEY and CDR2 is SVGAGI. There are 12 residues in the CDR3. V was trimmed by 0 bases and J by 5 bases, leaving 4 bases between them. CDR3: CASSYSRETQYF. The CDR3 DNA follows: TGTGCCAGCAGTTACTCCAGGGAGACCCAGTACTTC.

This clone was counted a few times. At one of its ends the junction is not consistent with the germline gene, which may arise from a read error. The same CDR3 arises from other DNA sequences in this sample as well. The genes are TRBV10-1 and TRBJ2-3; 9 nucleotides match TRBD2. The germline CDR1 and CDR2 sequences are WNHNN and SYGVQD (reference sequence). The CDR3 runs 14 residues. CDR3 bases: TGCGCCAGCTGTGAGCGGCGGGGGGGGGATACGCAGTATTTT. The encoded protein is CASCERRGGDTQYF.

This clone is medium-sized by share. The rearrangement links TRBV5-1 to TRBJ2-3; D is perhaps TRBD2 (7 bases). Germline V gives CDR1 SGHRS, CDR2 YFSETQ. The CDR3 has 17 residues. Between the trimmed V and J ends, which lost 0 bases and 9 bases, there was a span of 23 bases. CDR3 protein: CASSLDGGPRLAGTQYF. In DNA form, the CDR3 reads TGCGCCAGCAGCTTGGACGGGGGGCCGAGGCTGGCGGGGACGCAGTATTTT.

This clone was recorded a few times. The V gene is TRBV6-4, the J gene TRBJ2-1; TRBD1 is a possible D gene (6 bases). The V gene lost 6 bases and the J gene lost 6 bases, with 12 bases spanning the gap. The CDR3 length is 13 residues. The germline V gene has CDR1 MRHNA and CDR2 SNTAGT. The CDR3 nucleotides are TGTGCCAGCAGCGGCACAGGGTTCAATGAGCAGTTCTTC. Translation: CASSGTGFNEQFF.